The source of this TCR beta chain is a study of response to subunit inactivated influenza vaccine. The sample holds many counts of this clonotype. TCRdb processed the RT-PCR reads anew with MiXCR; each CDR3 protein has one entry. Among 590,000 or so distinct CDR3 sequences listed, around 13% were seen once. In germline, CDR1 is DFQATT, CDR2 SNEGSKA (reference sequence). Trimming left V 6 bases short and J 5 bases short, with 13 bases between. There are 12 residues in the CDR3. This rearrangement joins TRBV20-1 to TRBJ1-1; no clear D. Sequencing used PBMCs from blood, obtained 14 days before vaccination. The sequence derives from a man in his fifties or sixties who received an inactivated influenza vaccine. This CDR3 reads CSARVGLTEAFF. The DNA of the CDR3 is TGCAGTGCCCGAGTGGGGTTGACTGAAGCTTTCTTT.